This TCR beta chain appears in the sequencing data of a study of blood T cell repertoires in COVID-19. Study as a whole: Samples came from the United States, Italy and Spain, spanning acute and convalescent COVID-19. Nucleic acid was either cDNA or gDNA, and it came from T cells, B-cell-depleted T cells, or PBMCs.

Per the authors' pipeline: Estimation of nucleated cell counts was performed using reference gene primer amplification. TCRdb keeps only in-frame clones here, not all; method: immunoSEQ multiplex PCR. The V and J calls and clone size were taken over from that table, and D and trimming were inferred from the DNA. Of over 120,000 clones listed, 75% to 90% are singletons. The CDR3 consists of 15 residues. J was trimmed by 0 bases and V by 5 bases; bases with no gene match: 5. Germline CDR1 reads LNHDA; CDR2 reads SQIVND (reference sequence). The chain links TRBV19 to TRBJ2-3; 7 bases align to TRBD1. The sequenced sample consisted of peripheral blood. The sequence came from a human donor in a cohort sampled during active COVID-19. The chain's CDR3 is CASSYDRESTDTQYF. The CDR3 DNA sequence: TGTGCCAGTAGTTACGACAGGGAGAGCACAGATACGCAGTATTTT.